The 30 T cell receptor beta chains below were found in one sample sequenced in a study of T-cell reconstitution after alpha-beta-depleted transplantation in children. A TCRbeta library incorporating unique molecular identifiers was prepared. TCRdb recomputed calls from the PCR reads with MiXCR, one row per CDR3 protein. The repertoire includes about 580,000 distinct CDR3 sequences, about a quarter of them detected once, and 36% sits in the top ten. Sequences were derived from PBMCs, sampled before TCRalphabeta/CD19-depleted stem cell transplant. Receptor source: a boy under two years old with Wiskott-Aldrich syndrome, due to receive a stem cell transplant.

CDR3 DNA sequence: TGTGCCAGCAGCTTAGCGTATGGGGCACCTGAAGCTTTCTTT. The encoded protein is CASSLAYGAPEAFF. V gene TRBV7-9 combines with J gene TRBJ1-1; D perhaps matches TRBD1 (5 bases). The V and J ends lost 0 bases and 6 bases respectively, with 11 bases between them. CDR3 length: 14 residues. CDR1 and CDR2 from the germline V gene are SEHNR and FQNEAQ (reference sequence).

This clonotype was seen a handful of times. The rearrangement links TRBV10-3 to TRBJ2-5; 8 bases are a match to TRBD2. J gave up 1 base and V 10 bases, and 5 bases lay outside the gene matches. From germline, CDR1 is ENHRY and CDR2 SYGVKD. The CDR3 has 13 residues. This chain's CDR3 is CATASGFQETQYF. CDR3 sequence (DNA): TGTGCCACCGCTAGCGGGTTCCAAGAGACCCAGTACTTC.

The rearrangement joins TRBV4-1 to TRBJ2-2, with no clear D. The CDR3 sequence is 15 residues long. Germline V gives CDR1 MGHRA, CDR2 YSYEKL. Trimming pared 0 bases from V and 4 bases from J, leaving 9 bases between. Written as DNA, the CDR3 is TGCGCCAGCAGCCAAGACTTCGGAATCACCGGGGAGCTGTTTTTT. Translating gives CASSQDFGITGELFF.

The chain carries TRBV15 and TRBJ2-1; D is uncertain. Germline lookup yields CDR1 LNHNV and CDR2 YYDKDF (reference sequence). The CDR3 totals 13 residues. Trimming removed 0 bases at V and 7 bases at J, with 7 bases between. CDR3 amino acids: CATSRDKWNEQFF. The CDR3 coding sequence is TGTGCCACCAGCAGAGATAAGTGGAATGAGCAGTTCTTC.

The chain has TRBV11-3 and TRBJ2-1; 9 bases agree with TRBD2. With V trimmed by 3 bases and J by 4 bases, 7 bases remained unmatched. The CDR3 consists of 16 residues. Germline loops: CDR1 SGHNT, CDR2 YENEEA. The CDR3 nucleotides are TGTGCCAGCAGCTTCGGTAGCGGGGGATTTTACAATGAGCAGTTCTTC. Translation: CASSFGSGGFYNEQFF.

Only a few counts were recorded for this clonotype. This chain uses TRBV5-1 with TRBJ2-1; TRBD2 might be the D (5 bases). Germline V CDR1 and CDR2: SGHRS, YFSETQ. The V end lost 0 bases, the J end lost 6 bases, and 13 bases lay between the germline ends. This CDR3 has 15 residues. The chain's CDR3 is CASSLVALRVNEQFF. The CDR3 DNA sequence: TGCGCCAGCAGCTTGGTAGCGTTAAGAGTCAATGAGCAGTTCTTC.

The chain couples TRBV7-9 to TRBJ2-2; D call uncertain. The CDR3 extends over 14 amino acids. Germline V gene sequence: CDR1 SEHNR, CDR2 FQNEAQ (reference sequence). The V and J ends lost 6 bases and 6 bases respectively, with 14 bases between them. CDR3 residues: CASRLTVVSGELFF. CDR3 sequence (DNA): TGTGCCAGCAGGTTAACGGTAGTGTCCGGGGAGCTGTTTTTT.

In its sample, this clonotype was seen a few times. In nucleotides, the CDR3 is TGTGCCATCAGGACAGGCTCTAGCACAGATACGCAGTATTTT. It translates to CAIRTGSSTDTQYF. The chain joins TRBV10-3 to TRBJ2-3, with TRBD1 as a possible D gene (6 bases). Germline assignment: CDR1 ENHRY and CDR2 SYGVKD. V was clipped by 6 bases and J by 0 bases, with 10 bases between them. CDR3 length: 14 amino acids.

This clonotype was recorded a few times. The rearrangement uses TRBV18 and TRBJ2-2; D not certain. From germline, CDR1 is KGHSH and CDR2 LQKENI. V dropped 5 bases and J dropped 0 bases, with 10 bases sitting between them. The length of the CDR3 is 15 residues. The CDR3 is CASSVDGSNTGELFF. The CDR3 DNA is TGTGCCAGCTCAGTGGACGGGTCGAACACCGGGGAGCTGTTTTTT.

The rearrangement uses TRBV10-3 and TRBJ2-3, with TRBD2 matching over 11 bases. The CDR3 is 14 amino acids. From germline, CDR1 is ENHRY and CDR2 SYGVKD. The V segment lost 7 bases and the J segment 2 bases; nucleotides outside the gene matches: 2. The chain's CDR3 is CAIKLAGDTDTQYF. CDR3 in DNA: TGTGCCATCAAACTAGCGGGGGACACAGATACGCAGTATTTT.

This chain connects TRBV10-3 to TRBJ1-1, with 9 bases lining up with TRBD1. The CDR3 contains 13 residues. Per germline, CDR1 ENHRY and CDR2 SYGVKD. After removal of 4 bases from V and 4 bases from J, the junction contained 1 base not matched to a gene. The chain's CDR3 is CAISAGQGTEAFF. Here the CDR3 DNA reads TGTGCCATCAGTGCGGGACAGGGCACTGAAGCTTTCTTT.

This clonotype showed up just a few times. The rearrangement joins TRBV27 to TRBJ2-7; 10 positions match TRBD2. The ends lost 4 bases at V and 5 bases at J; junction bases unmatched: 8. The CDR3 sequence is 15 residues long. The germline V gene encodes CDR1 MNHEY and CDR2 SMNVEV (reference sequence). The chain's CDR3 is CASSSQREGHHEQYF. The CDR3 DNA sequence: TGTGCCAGCAGTTCCCAGCGGGAGGGCCACCACGAGCAGTACTTC.

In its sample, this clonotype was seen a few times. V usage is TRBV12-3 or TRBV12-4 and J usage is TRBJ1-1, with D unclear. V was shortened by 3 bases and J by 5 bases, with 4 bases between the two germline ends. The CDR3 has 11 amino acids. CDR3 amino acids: CASSFRTEAFF. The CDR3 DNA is TGTGCCAGCAGTTTTCGGACTGAAGCTTTCTTT.

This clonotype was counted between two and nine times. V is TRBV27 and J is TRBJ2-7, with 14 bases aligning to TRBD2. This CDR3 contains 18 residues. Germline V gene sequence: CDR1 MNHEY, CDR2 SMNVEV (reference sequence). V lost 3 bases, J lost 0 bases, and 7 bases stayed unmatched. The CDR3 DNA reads TGTGCCAGCAGTTTCGGGAGACTAGCGGGAGGGTACTCCTACGAGCAGTACTTC. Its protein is CASSFGRLAGGYSYEQYF.

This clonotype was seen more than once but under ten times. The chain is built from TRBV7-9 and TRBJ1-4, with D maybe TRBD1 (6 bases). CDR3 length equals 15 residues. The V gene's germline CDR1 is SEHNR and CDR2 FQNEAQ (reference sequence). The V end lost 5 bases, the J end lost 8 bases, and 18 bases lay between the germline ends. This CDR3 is CASSNPTGLVEKLFF. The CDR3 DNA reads TGTGCCAGCAGCAACCCGACAGGTTTGGTCGAAAAACTGTTTTTT.

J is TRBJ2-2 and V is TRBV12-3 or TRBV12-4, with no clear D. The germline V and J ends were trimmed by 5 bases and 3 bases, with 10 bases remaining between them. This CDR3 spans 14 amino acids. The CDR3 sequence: CASSQRSYTGELFF. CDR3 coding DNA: TGTGCCAGCAGTCAACGGTCATACACCGGGGAGCTGTTTTTT.

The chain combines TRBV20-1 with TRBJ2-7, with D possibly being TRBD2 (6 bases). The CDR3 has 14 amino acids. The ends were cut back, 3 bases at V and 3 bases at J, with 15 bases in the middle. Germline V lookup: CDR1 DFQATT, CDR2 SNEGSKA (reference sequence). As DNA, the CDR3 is TGCAGTGCTAGGCCAATTGGGGGACTCTACGAGCAGTACTTC. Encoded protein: CSARPIGGLYEQYF.

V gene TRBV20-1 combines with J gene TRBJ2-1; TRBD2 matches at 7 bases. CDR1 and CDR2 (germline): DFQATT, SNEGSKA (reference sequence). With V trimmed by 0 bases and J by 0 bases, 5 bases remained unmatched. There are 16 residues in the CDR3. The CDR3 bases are TGCAGTGCTAGAGATGACTGGACTAGCTCCTACAATGAGCAGTTCTTC. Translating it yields CSARDDWTSSYNEQFF.

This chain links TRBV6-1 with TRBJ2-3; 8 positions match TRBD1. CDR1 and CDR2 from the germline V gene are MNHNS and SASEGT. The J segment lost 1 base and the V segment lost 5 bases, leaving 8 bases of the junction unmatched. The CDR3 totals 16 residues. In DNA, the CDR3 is TGTGCCAGCAGTACCAATCAGGGGGCCGGCACAGATACGCAGTATTTT. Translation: CASSTNQGAGTDTQYF.

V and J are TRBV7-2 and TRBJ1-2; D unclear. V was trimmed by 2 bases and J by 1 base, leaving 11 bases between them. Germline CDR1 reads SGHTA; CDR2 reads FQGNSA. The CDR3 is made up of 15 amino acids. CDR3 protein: CASSLSWQINYGYTF. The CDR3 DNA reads TGTGCCAGCAGCTTAAGTTGGCAGATTAACTATGGCTACACCTTC.

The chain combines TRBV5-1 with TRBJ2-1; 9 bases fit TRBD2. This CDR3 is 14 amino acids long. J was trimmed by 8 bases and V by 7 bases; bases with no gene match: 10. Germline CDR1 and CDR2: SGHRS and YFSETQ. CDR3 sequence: CASSTGGRGDEQFF. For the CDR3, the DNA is TGCGCCAGCTCTACGGGCGGGAGGGGCGATGAGCAGTTCTTC.

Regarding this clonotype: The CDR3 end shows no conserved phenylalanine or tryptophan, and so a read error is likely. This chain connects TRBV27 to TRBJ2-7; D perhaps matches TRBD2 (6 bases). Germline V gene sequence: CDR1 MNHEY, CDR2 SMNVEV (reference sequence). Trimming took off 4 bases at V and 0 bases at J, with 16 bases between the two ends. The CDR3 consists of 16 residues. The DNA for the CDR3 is TGTGCCAGCAGTTCTCCCCAGACCGGGAGCTCCTACGAGCAGTACTCC. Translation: CASSSPQTGSSYEQYS.

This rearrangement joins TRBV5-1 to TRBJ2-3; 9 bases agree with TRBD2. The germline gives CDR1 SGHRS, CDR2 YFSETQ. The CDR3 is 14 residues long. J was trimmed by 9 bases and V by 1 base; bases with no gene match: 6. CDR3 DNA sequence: TGCGCCAGCAGCTTGACCCTAGCGGGAAGCACGCAGTATTTT. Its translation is CASSLTLAGSTQYF.

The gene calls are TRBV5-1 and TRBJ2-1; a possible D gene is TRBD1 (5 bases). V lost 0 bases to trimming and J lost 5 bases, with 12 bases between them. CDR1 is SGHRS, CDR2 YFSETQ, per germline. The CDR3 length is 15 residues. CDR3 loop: CASSLAGKHDNEQFF. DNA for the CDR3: TGCGCCAGCAGCTTGGCAGGGAAACACGACAATGAGCAGTTCTTC.

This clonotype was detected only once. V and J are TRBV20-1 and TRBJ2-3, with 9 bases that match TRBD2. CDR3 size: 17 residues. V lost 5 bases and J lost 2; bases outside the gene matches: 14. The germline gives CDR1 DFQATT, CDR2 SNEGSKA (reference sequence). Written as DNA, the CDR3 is TGCAGTGCTCTTTCCGGGACTAGCCGGGGGGACACAGATACGCAGTATTTT. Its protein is CSALSGTSRGDTDTQYF.

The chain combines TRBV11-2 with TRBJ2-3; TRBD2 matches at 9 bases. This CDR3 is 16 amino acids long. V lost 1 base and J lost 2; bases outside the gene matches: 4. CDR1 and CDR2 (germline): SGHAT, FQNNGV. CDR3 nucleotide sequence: TGTGCCAGCAGCTTAGGGAGCGGGAGGAACACAGATACGCAGTATTTT. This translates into CASSLGSGRNTDTQYF.

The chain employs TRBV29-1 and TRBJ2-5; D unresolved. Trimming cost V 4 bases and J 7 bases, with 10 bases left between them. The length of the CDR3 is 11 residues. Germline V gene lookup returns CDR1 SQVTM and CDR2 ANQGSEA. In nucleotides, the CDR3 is TGCAGCGTTGCTGGCGCATGGACCCAGTACTTC. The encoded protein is CSVAGAWTQYF.

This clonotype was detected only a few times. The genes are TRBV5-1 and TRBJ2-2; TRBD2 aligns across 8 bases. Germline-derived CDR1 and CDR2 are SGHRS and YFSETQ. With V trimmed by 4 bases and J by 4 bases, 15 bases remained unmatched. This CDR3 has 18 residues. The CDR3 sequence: CASSIRPRGLGSTGELFF. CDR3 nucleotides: TGCGCCAGCAGCATCAGACCTCGGGGACTAGGTAGCACCGGGGAGCTGTTTTTT.

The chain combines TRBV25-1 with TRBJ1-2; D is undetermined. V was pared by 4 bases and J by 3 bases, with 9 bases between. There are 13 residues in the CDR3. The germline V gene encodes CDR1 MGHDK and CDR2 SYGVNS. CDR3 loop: CASSGQNYYGYTF. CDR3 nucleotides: TGTGCCAGCAGTGGCCAGAACTACTATGGCTACACCTTC.

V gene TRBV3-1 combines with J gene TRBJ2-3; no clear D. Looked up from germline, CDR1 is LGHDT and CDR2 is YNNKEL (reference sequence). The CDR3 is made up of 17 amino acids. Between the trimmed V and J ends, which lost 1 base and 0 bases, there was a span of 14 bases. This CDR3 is CASSQVYPGLSTDTQYF. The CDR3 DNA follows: TGTGCCAGCAGCCAAGTTTACCCGGGTCTTAGCACAGATACGCAGTATTTT.